This T cell receptor (beta chain) was captured in a study of blood T cell repertoires in COVID-19. Whole-study context: PBMCs, B-cell-depleted T cells, or T cells provided the cDNA or gDNA that made up the material.

The authors' processing: Cell counts per sample came from amplifying reference gene primers. Method: immunoSEQ multiplex PCR; TCRdb's copy keeps in-frame clones and lacks some. V, J and clone size reflect that table, while D and trimming were determined from the DNA. Altogether about 140,000 clones are present, approximately 86% being singletons, with the ten largest covering 7% to 10%. The V end lost 0 bases, the J end lost 2 bases, and 11 bases lay between the germline ends. Per germline, CDR1 MNHEY and CDR2 SVGEGT. The CDR3 loop spans 16 amino acids. This clonotype originated in an older woman with acute or convalescent COVID-19. The source material was peripheral blood. V and J are TRBV6-2 or TRBV6-3 and TRBJ1-5; D is possibly TRBD1 (6 bases). CDR3 nucleotides: TGTGCCAGCAGTTACTCAACTCCAGGGGGCAATCAGCCCCAGCATTTT. Amino acids: CASSYSTPGGNQPQHF.